This TCR beta chain was identified during a study of blood T cells in healthy people across ages. General study points: Strong correlation was found linking TCR beta diversity to naive T cell percentage.

About this clonotype: What it recognizes is unknown.

Donors were systemically healthy Caucasian individuals from Russia aged 6 to 90 years. The germline gives CDR1 SGHDT, CDR2 YYEEEE. V was trimmed by 4 bases and J by 0 bases, leaving 10 bases between them. This CDR3 has 14 residues. Sample-barcoded 5' priming and a J-beta primer mix drove a second PCR of about 6 to 11 cycles. TCRdb recomputed calls from the 5' RACE reads with MiXCR, one row per CDR3 protein. Seen here are approximately 1,000,000 distinct CDR3 sequences, 35% to 45% observed once, and the top ten hold under 15%. Material: blood. This clonotype originated in a man in his late teens or twenties in good health. The rearrangement joins TRBV5-6 to TRBJ1-1; tentatively, D is TRBD1 (5 bases). The CDR3 coding sequence is TGTGCCAGCAGCCGGGACCCCATGAACACTGAAGCTTTCTTT. This sequence encodes CASSRDPMNTEAFF. Together with reference TRBV5-6 and TRBJ1-1, the CDR3 gives the full variable domain: DAGVTQSPTHLIKTRGQQVTLRCSPKSGHDTVSWYQQALGQGPQFIFQYYEEEERQRGNFPDRFSGHQFPNYSSELNVNALLLGDSALYLCASSRDPMNTEAFFGQGTRLTVV.